This passage covers 20 T cell receptor beta chains from one sample sequenced in a study of CD4 T cells in relation to SARS-CoV-2 and coronaviruses. Before the COVID-19 pandemic, during about 2010-2018, CD4+ T cells were taken from unexposed donors. The cells were cultured for 10 days before CD4+ T cells were isolated. Their antigens are not known. Data came from immunoSEQ multiplex PCR; TCRdb stores just in-frame clones and leaves some out. This table holds approximately 20,000 clones, roughly 70% found once. Sequenced sample: CD4+ T cells from PBMCs, cultured in vitro. These TCRs come from a human donor in good health.

The chain recombines TRBV19 with TRBJ2-3; a weak D match, TRBD1 (5 bases). The CDR3 runs 15 residues. The ends were cut back, 2 bases at V and 0 bases at J, with 9 bases in the middle. The germline V gene encodes CDR1 LNHDA and CDR2 SQIVND (reference sequence). CDR3 region: CASSILGVSTDTQYF. In DNA, the CDR3 is TGTGCCAGTAGTATACTAGGGGTTAGCACAGATACGCAGTATTTT.

This clone has just a few counts. This sequence joins TRBV2 and TRBJ2-7, with D perhaps assigned TRBD1 or TRBD2 (6 bases each). CDR1 is SNHLY and CDR2 is FYNNEI in the germline V gene. Trimming pared 4 bases from V and 1 base from J, leaving 11 bases between. CDR3 length: 14 residues. The CDR3, as DNA: TGTGCCAGCAGTGGACAGGACTATTCCTACGAGCAGTACTTC. Its protein is CASSGQDYSYEQYF.

This clone was found once. V is TRBV2 and J is TRBJ2-7; tentative D call: TRBD2 (6 bases). V lost 8 bases and J lost 5, with 19 bases in between. Germline V gives CDR1 SNHLY, CDR2 FYNNEI. The CDR3 is 14 amino acids. CDR3 DNA sequence: TGTGCCAGCCGCCGGACCTTACTAGCCCACGAGCAGTACTTC. Its protein product is CASRRTLLAHEQYF.

The genes are TRBV27 and TRBJ2-4, with D unclear. Germline CDR1 is MNHEY and CDR2 is SMNVEV (reference sequence). V lost 2 bases, J lost 6 bases, and 11 bases lay in between. This CDR3 comprises 14 residues. In DNA form, the CDR3 reads TGTGCCAGCAGTTTAGACCCGTTCACAAACATTCAGTACTTC. Its translation: CASSLDPFTNIQYF.

The chain uses TRBV5-1 and TRBJ2-5; D unresolved. Trimming shortened V by 4 bases and J by 5 bases, and 12 bases separated the two germline ends. The CDR3 extends over 13 amino acids. Per germline, CDR1 SGHRS and CDR2 YFSETQ. As DNA, the CDR3 is TGCGCCAGCAGCCTAGATCATTTGGAGACCCAGTACTTC. This sequence encodes CASSLDHLETQYF.

This clone turned up a few times. The gene calls are TRBV10-3 and TRBJ1-2, with D maybe TRBD1 (5 bases). The germline V gene has CDR1 ENHRY and CDR2 SYGVKD. V was cut by 2 bases and J by 4 bases, with 11 bases left in between. There are 14 residues in the CDR3. The CDR3 nucleotides are TGTGCCATCAGTGAGCCCCGACAGCCCTATGGCTACACCTTC. Protein: CAISEPRQPYGYTF.

The chain links TRBV5-1 to TRBJ1-2, with D hard to call. Per the germline V gene, CDR1 is SGHRS and CDR2 is YFSETQ. V was cut by 0 bases and J by 6 bases, with 12 bases left in between. This CDR3 spans 14 amino acids. The CDR3 region is CASSLGGYVNGYTF. In DNA form, the CDR3 reads TGCGCCAGCAGCTTGGGTGGGTATGTCAATGGCTACACCTTC. Complete variable domain (other parts from reference TRBV5-1 and TRBJ1-2): KAGVTQTPRYLIKTRGQQVTLSCSPISGHRSVSWYQQTPGQGLQFLFEYFSETQRNKGNFPGRFSGRQFSNSRSEMNVSTLELGDSALYLCASSLGGYVNGYTFGSGTRLTVV.

This clone was seen a handful of times. This rearrangement joins TRBV3-1 (or the pseudogene TRBV3-2) to TRBJ2-2; TRBD2 is a possible D gene (6 bases). V lost 1 base and J lost 6, with 9 bases in between. Germline V gives CDR1 LGHDT, CDR2 YNNKEL (reference sequence). CDR3 length: 14 amino acids. CDR3 amino acids: CASSQVPGAGELFF. The DNA for the CDR3 is TGTGCCAGCAGCCAAGTCCCGGGGGCCGGGGAGCTGTTTTTT.

CDR3 bases: TGCGCCAGCAGCTCAGGACCGGGCTCCTACGAGCAGTACTTC. Protein sequence: CASSSGPGSYEQYF. J is TRBJ2-7 and V is TRBV5-1; D gene uncertain. Trimming pared 3 bases from V and 0 bases from J, leaving 10 bases between. Per germline, CDR1 SGHRS and CDR2 YFSETQ. The CDR3 is 14 amino acids. The whole variable domain, remainder taken from reference TRBV5-1 and TRBJ2-7, is KAGVTQTPRYLIKTRGQQVTLSCSPISGHRSVSWYQQTPGQGLQFLFEYFSETQRNKGNFPGRFSGRQFSNSRSEMNVSTLELGDSALYLCASSSGPGSYEQYFGPGTRLTVT.

The rearrangement uses TRBV7-2 and TRBJ2-7; no clear D gene. CDR1 is SGHTA, CDR2 FQGNSA, per germline. The CDR3 is 14 residues long. V was pared by 0 bases and J by 2 bases, with 8 bases between. CDR3: CASSLARGTYEQYF. The CDR3, as DNA: TGTGCCAGCAGCTTAGCGCGCGGTACCTACGAGCAGTACTTC. Full variable domain (remainder filled in from reference TRBV7-2 and TRBJ2-7): GAGVSQSPSNKVTEKGKDVELRCDPISGHTALYWYRQSLGQGLEFLIYFQGNSAPDKSGLPSDRFSAERTGGSVSTLTIQRTQQEDSAVYLCASSLARGTYEQYFGPGTRLTVT.

This clone was counted only a few times. The J gene is TRBJ1-5, the V gene TRBV30, with D hard to call. This CDR3 contains 13 residues. Germline V gene lookup returns CDR1 GTSNPN and CDR2 SVGIG (reference sequence). The V end was cut by 1 base, the J end by 4 bases, with 8 bases between. CDR3 amino acids: CAWSGTGNQPQHF. For the CDR3, the DNA is TGTGCCTGGAGTGGAACTGGGAATCAGCCCCAGCATTTT.

The V gene is TRBV4-3, the J gene TRBJ2-7; the D gene is possibly TRBD2 (5 bases). This CDR3 has 15 residues. Germline V gene data show CDR1 as LGHNA and CDR2 as YSLEER. V was pared by 0 bases and J by 2 bases, with 11 bases between. The CDR3 region is CASSQEFRLPYEQYF. DNA for the CDR3: TGCGCCAGCAGCCAAGAGTTCCGACTACCCTACGAGCAGTACTTC.

V gene TRBV7-2 combines with J gene TRBJ1-6; tentatively, D is TRBD1 (6 bases). Between the trimmed V and J ends, which lost 8 bases and 9 bases, there was a span of 23 bases. Germline V gene sequence: CDR1 SGHTA, CDR2 FQGNSA. The CDR3 extends over 16 amino acids. CDR3 sequence (DNA): TGTGCCAGCTCCAAGGGACATCTCGGGGGAATTTCACCCCTCCACTTT. Translating it yields CASSKGHLGGISPLHF.

The chain couples TRBV5-1 to TRBJ2-1; 9 bases are a match to TRBD2. CDR1 and CDR2 from the germline V gene are SGHRS and YFSETQ. The ends lost 1 base at V and 5 bases at J; junction bases unmatched: 7. CDR3 size: 16 residues. The CDR3 sequence is CASSLPRLAVDNEQFF. The CDR3 bases are TGCGCCAGCAGCTTGCCCCGACTAGCGGTTGACAATGAGCAGTTCTTC.

This clone was observed a single time. The genes are TRBV28 and TRBJ2-7; tentatively, D is TRBD1 (6 bases). The CDR3 extends over 15 amino acids. CDR1 is MDHEN, CDR2 SYDVKM, per germline. The V gene lost 3 bases and the J gene lost 0 bases, with 12 bases spanning the gap. Written as DNA, the CDR3 is TGTGCCAGCAGTTTGGGGGCTCAGAGCTCCTACGAGCAGTACTTC. Translated: CASSLGAQSSYEQYF.

The chain combines TRBV3-1 (or the pseudogene TRBV3-2) with TRBJ2-1; 11 nucleotides align to TRBD2. J lost 9 bases, V lost 1 base, and 8 bases had no gene match. Germline lookup yields CDR1 LGHDT and CDR2 YNNKEL (reference sequence). This CDR3 has 16 residues. CDR3 in amino acids: CASSQGRGLADLEQFF. The CDR3 DNA reads TGTGCCAGCAGCCAAGGTAGGGGACTAGCGGACCTTGAGCAGTTCTTC.

This chain joins TRBV5-1 and TRBJ2-7; 8 bases map to TRBD2. Germline loops: CDR1 SGHRS, CDR2 YFSETQ. Trimming took 0 bases from V and 2 from J; bases not matched to a gene: 19. CDR3 length: 20 residues. The CDR3 loop is CASSLGRGIGVREDAYEQYF. In DNA form, the CDR3 reads TGCGCCAGCAGCTTGGGAAGGGGTATTGGGGTGCGGGAGGACGCCTACGAGCAGTACTTC.

This clone was counted only a few times. The rearrangement joins TRBV5-1 to TRBJ2-7; no clear D gene. V was trimmed by 0 bases and J by 0 bases, leaving 10 bases between them. Germline V gives CDR1 SGHRS, CDR2 YFSETQ. This CDR3 spans 15 amino acids. CDR3 in DNA: TGCGCCAGCAGCTTGGAGTCGGTCAGCTCCTACGAGCAGTACTTC. Its translation: CASSLESVSSYEQYF.

Within the sample, this clone is medium-sized (0.01 to 0.1%). The rearrangement uses TRBV19 and TRBJ2-3, with D tentatively TRBD1 (6 bases). Germline V gene data show CDR1 as LNHDA and CDR2 as SQIVND (reference sequence). Trimming removed 0 bases from V and 2 bases from J, with 9 bases in between. The CDR3 consists of 15 residues. CDR3 nucleotide sequence: TGTGCCAGTAGTATAGAGGGGACAACCACAGATACGCAGTATTTT. Its translation is CASSIEGTTTDTQYF.

J is TRBJ2-1 and V is TRBV5-1, with a tentative D call TRBD2 (6 bases). Trimming pared 6 bases from V and 4 bases from J, leaving 14 bases between. CDR1 is SGHRS, CDR2 YFSETQ, per germline. The length of the CDR3 is 14 residues. For the CDR3, the DNA is TGCGCCAGCACAACGCGGGACCAATACAATGAGCAGTTCTTC. Its protein is CASTTRDQYNEQFF.